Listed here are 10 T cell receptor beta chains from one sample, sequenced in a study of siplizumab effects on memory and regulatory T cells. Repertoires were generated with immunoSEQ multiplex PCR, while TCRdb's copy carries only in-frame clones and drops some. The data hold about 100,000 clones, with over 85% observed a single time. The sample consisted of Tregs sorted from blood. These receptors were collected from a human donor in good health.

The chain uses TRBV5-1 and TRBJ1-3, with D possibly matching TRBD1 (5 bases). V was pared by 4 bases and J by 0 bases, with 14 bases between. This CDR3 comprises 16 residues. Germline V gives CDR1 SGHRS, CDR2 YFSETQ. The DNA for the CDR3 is TGCGCCAGCAGCCCTGGGGACCGGACCTCTGGAAACACCATATATTTT. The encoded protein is CASSPGDRTSGNTIYF.

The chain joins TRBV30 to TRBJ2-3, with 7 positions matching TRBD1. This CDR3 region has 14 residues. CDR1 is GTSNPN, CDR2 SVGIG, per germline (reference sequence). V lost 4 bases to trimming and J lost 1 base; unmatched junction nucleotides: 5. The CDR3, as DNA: TGTGCCTGGACAGAGCAGGGGGGCACAGATACGCAGTATTTT. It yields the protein CAWTEQGGTDTQYF.

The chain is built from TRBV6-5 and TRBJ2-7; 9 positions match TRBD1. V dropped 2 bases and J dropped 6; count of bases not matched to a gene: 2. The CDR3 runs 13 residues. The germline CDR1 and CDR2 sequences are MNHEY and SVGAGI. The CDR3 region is CASSYGGQGEQYF. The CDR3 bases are TGTGCCAGCAGTTACGGGGGACAGGGCGAGCAGTACTTC.

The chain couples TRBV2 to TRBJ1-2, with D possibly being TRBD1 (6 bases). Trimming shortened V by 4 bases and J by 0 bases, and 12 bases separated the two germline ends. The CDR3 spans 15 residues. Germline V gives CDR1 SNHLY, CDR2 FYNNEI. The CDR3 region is CASSGATGSNYGYTF. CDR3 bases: TGTGCCAGCAGTGGAGCGACAGGCTCTAACTATGGCTACACCTTC.

This CDR3 reads CASSGSTGAGGNQPQHF. The DNA of the CDR3 is TGTGCCAGCAGTGGATCAACAGGGGCCGGGGGCAATCAGCCCCAGCATTTT. This chain joins TRBV6-1 and TRBJ1-5; 7 nucleotides agree with TRBD1. The CDR3 spans 17 residues. V shed 4 bases and J 2 bases; nucleotides not matched to a gene: 11. The germline V gene has CDR1 MNHNS and CDR2 SASEGT.

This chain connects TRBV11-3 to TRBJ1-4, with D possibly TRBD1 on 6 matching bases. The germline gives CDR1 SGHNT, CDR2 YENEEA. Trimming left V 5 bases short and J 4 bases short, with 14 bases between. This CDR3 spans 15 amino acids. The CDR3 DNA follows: TGTGCCAGCAGCACTGGGACACCAATTAATGAAAAACTGTTTTTT. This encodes CASSTGTPINEKLFF.

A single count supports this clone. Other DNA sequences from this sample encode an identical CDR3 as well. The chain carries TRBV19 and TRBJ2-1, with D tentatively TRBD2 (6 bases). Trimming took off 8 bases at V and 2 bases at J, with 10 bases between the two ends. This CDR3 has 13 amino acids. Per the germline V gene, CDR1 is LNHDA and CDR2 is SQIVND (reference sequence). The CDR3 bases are TGTGCCAGTTCCGGGACTGCCTACAATGAGCAGTTCTTC. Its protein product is CASSGTAYNEQFF.

CDR3 protein: CASSPWTGEGNTEAFF. In DNA form, the CDR3 reads TGCGCCAGCAGCCCCTGGACAGGGGAGGGGAACACTGAAGCTTTCTTT. The chain links TRBV5-1 to TRBJ1-1; 9 bases map to TRBD1. The length of the CDR3 is 16 residues. Germline V lookup: CDR1 SGHRS, CDR2 YFSETQ. J lost 1 base, V lost 4 bases, and 8 bases had no gene match.

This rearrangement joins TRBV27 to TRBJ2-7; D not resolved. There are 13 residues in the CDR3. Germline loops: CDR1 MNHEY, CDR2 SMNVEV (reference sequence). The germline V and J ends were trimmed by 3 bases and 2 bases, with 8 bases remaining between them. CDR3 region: CASSLLQPYEQYF. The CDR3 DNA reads TGTGCCAGCAGTTTGCTGCAGCCCTACGAGCAGTACTTC.

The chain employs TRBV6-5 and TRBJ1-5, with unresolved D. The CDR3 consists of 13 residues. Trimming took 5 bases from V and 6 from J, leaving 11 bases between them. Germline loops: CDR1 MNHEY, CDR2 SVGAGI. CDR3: CASSRGIGQPQHF. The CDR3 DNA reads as TGTGCCAGCAGTCGAGGGATTGGTCAGCCCCAGCATTTT.